What follows is one TCR beta chain and its context. With 1 base clipped from V and 0 bases from J, the junction kept 1 base outside the gene matches. This CDR3 comprises 16 residues. Germline CDR1 and CDR2: SGHRS and YFSETQ. This sample was included in a study of shared clonotypes between healthy human individuals. The method was immunoSEQ multiplex PCR; TCRdb's version includes in-frame clones alone and lacks a portion of them. The sample carries 2 million to 3 million clones, over 85% recorded once. The sample taken for sequencing was naive CD4+ T cells from PBMCs. Subset here: CD45RA+ positively selected. The chain is built from TRBV5-1 and TRBJ2-6; 7 bases are a match to TRBD1. The TCR was taken from a young man in good health. Some clones in this sample may be carry-over from other donors' samples. The CDR3 sequence: CASSLTGASGANVLTF. The CDR3 DNA is TGCGCCAGCAGCTTGACAGGGGCCTCTGGGGCCAACGTCCTGACTTTC.